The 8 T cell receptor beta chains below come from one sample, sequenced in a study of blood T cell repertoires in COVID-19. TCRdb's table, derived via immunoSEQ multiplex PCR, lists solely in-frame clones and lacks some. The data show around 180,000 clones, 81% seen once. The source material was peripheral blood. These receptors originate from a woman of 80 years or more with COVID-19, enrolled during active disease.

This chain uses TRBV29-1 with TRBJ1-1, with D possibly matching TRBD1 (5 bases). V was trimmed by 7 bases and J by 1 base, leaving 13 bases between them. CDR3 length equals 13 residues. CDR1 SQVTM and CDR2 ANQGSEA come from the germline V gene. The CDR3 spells CSARGGGNTEAFF. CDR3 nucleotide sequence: TGCAGCGCTAGGGGCGGGGGGAACACTGAAGCTTTCTTT.

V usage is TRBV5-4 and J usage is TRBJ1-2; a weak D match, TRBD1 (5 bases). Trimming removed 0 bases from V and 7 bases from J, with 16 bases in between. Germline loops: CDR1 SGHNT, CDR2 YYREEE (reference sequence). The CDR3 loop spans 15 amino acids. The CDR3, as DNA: TGTGCCAGCAGCTTGGGACAGTTAGGTGGAGTTGGCTACACCTTC. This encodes CASSLGQLGGVGYTF.

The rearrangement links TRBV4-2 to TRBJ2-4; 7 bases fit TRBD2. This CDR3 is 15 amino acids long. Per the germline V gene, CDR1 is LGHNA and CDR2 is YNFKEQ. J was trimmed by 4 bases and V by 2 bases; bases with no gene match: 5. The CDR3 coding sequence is TGTGCCAGCAGCCAAAGGGCTAGCGGTAAAAACATTCAGTACTTC. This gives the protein CASSQRASGKNIQYF.

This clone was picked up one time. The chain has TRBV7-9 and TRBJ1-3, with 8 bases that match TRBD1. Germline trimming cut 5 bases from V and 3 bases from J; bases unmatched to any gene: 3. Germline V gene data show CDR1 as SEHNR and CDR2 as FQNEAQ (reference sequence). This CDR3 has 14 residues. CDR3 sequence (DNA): TGTGCCAGCAGCCCCGGACAGGGTGGAAACACCATATATTTT. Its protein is CASSPGQGGNTIYF.

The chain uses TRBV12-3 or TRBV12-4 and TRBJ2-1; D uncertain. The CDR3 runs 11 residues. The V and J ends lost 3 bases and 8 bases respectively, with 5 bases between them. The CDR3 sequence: CASSFRDEQFF. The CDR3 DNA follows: TGTGCCAGCAGTTTCCGAGATGAGCAGTTCTTC.

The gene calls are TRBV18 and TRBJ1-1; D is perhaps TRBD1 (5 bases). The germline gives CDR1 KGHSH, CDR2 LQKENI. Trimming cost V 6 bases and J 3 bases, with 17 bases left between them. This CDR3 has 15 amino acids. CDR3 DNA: TGTGCCAGCTCCCGCCTAGGTGGGGGGGACACTGAAGCTTTCTTT. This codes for CASSRLGGGDTEAFF. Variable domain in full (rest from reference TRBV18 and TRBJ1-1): NAGVMQNPRHLVRRRGQEARLRCSPMKGHSHVYWYRQLPEEGLKFMVYLQKENIIDESGMPKERFSAEFPKEGPSILRIQQVVRGDSAAYFCASSRLGGGDTEAFFGQGTRLTVV.

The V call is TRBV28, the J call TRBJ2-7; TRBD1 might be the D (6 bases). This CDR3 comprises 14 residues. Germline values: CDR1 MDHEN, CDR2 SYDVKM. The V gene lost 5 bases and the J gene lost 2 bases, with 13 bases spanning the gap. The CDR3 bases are TGTGCCAGCAGTCAGCCCCGGGACACCTACGAGCAGTACTTC. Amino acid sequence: CASSQPRDTYEQYF.

CDR3: CASWGTGHYNEQFF. The CDR3 nucleotides are TGTGCCAGCTGGGGGACAGGCCACTACAATGAGCAGTTCTTC. The V and J genes are TRBV28 and TRBJ2-1; 8 nucleotides match TRBD1. Germline V gene lookup returns CDR1 MDHEN and CDR2 SYDVKM. V gave up 8 bases and J gave up 3 bases; unmatched junction bases: 6. CDR3 length: 14 residues.